The 23 T cell receptor beta chains listed next were all sequenced from one sample in a study of T cells in Graves' hyperthyroidism and ophthalmopathy. Amplification yielded TCR beta CDR3 regions, with RNA transcripts as the source. The TCR CDR3 first-round RT-PCR relied on the HTBI primer set. TCRdb independently ran MiXCR on the multiplex PCR reads; one entry per CDR3 protein. The sample carries nearly 750,000 distinct CDR3 sequences, just over 35% recorded once. Input material: blood. The source is a woman in her thirties or forties with Graves' hyperthyroidism.

This clonotype was found a few times. The V and J genes are TRBV10-1 and TRBJ2-2; 9 bases agree with TRBD2. The CDR3 totals 16 residues. With 0 bases clipped from V and 6 bases from J, the junction kept 5 bases outside the gene matches. CDR1 is WNHNN and CDR2 is SYGVQD in the germline V gene (reference sequence). In DNA, the CDR3 is TGCGCCAGCAGTGAGTCGGCGTCTAGCGGGGCCGGGGAGCTGTTTTTT. Protein sequence: CASSESASSGAGELFF.

In its sample, this clonotype was seen once. The chain carries TRBV20-1 and TRBJ2-1, with D possibly TRBD1 on 5 matching bases. The CDR3 loop spans 14 amino acids. CDR1 and CDR2 (germline): DFQATT, SNEGSKA (reference sequence). V was pared by 2 bases and J by 2 bases, with 10 bases between. The CDR3 reads CSARSATAYNEQFF. The CDR3, as DNA: TGCAGTGCTAGATCCGCGACAGCCTACAATGAGCAGTTCTTC.

Note on this clonotype: A read error may explain this, as a much larger clone is one base away. V usage is TRBV7-9 and J usage is TRBJ2-7, with D perhaps matching TRBD2 (6 bases). Germline loops: CDR1 SEHNR, CDR2 FQNEAQ (reference sequence). This CDR3 is 14 amino acids long. CDR3 in DNA: TGTGCCAGCAGCTTTGACGGGAGCTCCTACGAGCAGCACTTC. This codes for CASSFDGSSYEQHF. The full variable domain, its missing parts supplied by reference TRBV7-9 and TRBJ2-7, is DTGVSQNPRHKITKRGQNVTFRCDPISEHNRLYWYRQTLGQGPEFLTYFQNEAQLEKSRLLSDRFSAERPKGSFSTLEIQRTEQGDSAMYLCASSFDGSSYEQHFGPGTRLTVT.

The J gene is TRBJ2-7, the V gene TRBV28; D might be TRBD1 (6 bases). With 6 bases removed from V and 4 bases from J, the gap between germline ends came to 13 bases. The CDR3 loop spans 13 amino acids. Germline assignment: CDR1 MDHEN and CDR2 SYDVKM. The CDR3 reads CASRMTQGYEQYF. The CDR3 coding sequence is TGTGCCAGCAGGATGACACAGGGTTACGAGCAGTACTTC.

The V gene is TRBV7-9, the J gene TRBJ2-2; D gene unclear. This CDR3 region has 15 residues. Trimming took 5 bases from V and 6 from J, leaving 16 bases between them. Germline V gene sequence: CDR1 SEHNR, CDR2 FQNEAQ (reference sequence). CDR3 amino acids: CASSQKPTGSGELFF. CDR3 nucleotide sequence: TGTGCCAGCAGCCAAAAACCCACGGGCTCCGGGGAGCTGTTTTTT.

J is TRBJ1-1 and V is TRBV2, with 7 bases fitting TRBD1. The CDR3 loop spans 15 amino acids. The germline V gene has CDR1 SNHLY and CDR2 FYNNEI. Trimming at V came to 5 bases and at J to 3 bases, leaving 9 bases not matched to a gene. CDR3 DNA sequence: TGTGCCAGCAGTCCCCAGACAGGGCGTGACACTGAAGCTTTCTTT. Translation: CASSPQTGRDTEAFF.

The rearrangement joins TRBV7-9 to TRBJ2-5; D possibly uses TRBD1 or TRBD2 (5 bases each). The CDR3 is 19 amino acids. Germline CDR1 is SEHNR and CDR2 is FQNEAQ (reference sequence). Trimming took off 4 bases at V and 3 bases at J, with 27 bases between the two ends. The CDR3 DNA reads as TGTGCCAGCAGCTCGCAACTCGGGACCATCGATACGACCGAAGAGACCCAGTACTTC. This sequence encodes CASSSQLGTIDTTEETQYF.

The rearrangement uses TRBV19 and TRBJ2-7; 8 nucleotides align to TRBD2. After removal of 10 bases from V and 5 bases from J, the junction contained 10 bases not matched to a gene. Germline assignment: CDR1 LNHDA and CDR2 SQIVND (reference sequence). CDR3 length equals 13 residues. The CDR3 DNA reads TGTGCCACCTCGGATAGGACTAGCAACGAGCAGTACTTC. Protein: CATSDRTSNEQYF.

The CDR3 protein is CSSGLAGVRVETQYF. Written as DNA, the CDR3 is TGCAGTTCGGGACTAGCGGGAGTTCGGGTGGAGACCCAGTACTTC. This chain connects TRBV20-1 to TRBJ2-5; 14 bases are shared with TRBD2. Per the germline V gene, CDR1 is DFQATT and CDR2 is SNEGSKA (reference sequence). V lost 8 bases to trimming and J lost 5 bases; unmatched junction nucleotides: 10. The CDR3 extends over 15 amino acids.

In this sample, this clonotype turned up a few times. The chain couples TRBV6-6 to TRBJ2-7, with D perhaps assigned TRBD1 or TRBD2 (6 bases each). V was shortened by 5 bases and J by 7 bases, with 15 bases between the two germline ends. Per the germline V gene, CDR1 is MNHNY and CDR2 is SVGAGI (reference sequence). The CDR3 extends over 13 amino acids. The CDR3 DNA reads TGTGCCAGCAGTGGGGGACAAGGGAGGGAGCAGTACTTC. Its translation: CASSGGQGREQYF.

This clonotype appeared a few times. The chain has TRBV20-1 and TRBJ1-6; D unclear. The germline V gene has CDR1 DFQATT and CDR2 SNEGSKA (reference sequence). Trimming cost V 2 bases and J 1 base, with 15 bases left between them. CDR3 length equals 17 residues. The CDR3 region is CSARNPWGESYNSPLHF. CDR3 nucleotides: TGCAGTGCTAGAAACCCATGGGGAGAGTCCTATAATTCACCCCTCCACTTT.

This chain links TRBV6-5 with TRBJ2-2; 9 nucleotides line up with TRBD1. The trim removed 6 bases at V and 2 bases at J, leaving 4 bases unmatched. There are 15 residues in the CDR3. The germline V gene has CDR1 MNHEY and CDR2 SVGAGI. In DNA form, the CDR3 reads TGTGCCAGCAGATTACAGGGGGCCAACACCGGGGAGCTGTTTTTT. Amino acid sequence: CASRLQGANTGELFF.

The gene calls are TRBV24-1 and TRBJ2-6; maybe TRBD1 (6 bases). The CDR3 contains 17 residues. CDR1 and CDR2 from the germline V gene are KGHDR and SFDVKD. Trimming removed 7 bases from V and 2 bases from J, with 17 bases in between. DNA for the CDR3: TGTGCCACCAGCCTTGACCCGCAGGGGCCTGGGGCCAACGTCCTGACTTTC. This codes for CATSLDPQGPGANVLTF.

This clonotype was detected only a few times. The CDR3 DNA reads TGTGCCAGCAGCCAACATTCGGGGGGATTTCAAGAGACCCAGTACTTC. This translates into CASSQHSGGFQETQYF. The chain joins TRBV9 to TRBJ2-5; 7 bases match TRBD2. V lost 4 bases and J lost 2; bases outside the gene matches: 11. The germline gives CDR1 SGDLS, CDR2 YYNGEE. This CDR3 contains 16 residues.

The J gene is TRBJ2-1, the V gene TRBV7-8; 9 nucleotides agree with TRBD1. There are 16 residues in the CDR3. Germline values: CDR1 SGHVS, CDR2 FQNEAQ. After removal of 1 base from V and 8 bases from J, the junction contained 9 bases not matched to a gene. The CDR3 protein is CASSLEPGQGVHEQFF. CDR3 in DNA: TGTGCCAGCAGCTTAGAGCCGGGACAGGGTGTTCATGAGCAGTTCTTC.

This chain joins TRBV25-1 and TRBJ1-5; D is ambiguous. Trimming shortened V by 10 bases and J by 0 bases, and 4 bases separated the two germline ends. The germline V gene encodes CDR1 MGHDK and CDR2 SYGVNS. This CDR3 has 11 residues. The CDR3 bases are TGTGCCACTTATAGCAATCAGCCCCAGCATTTT. Translated: CATYSNQPQHF. Variable domain in full (rest from reference TRBV25-1 and TRBJ1-5): EADIYQTPRYLVIGTGKKITLECSQTMGHDKMYWYQQDPGMELHLIHYSYGVNSTEKGDLSSESTVSRIRTEHFPLTLESARPSHTSQYLCATYSNQPQHFGDGTRLSIL.

This rearrangement joins TRBV29-1 to TRBJ2-1; 8 bases map to TRBD1. V gave up 6 bases and J gave up 5 bases; unmatched junction bases: 6. CDR1 is SQVTM and CDR2 is ANQGSEA in the germline V gene. The CDR3 runs to 13 residues. The CDR3 nucleotides read TGCAGCGTACAGGGGGACCTAAACAATGAGCAGTTCTTC. Its translation: CSVQGDLNNEQFF.

This clonotype was seen a few times. This chain uses TRBV6-5 with TRBJ2-7; D is unresolved. Germline V gene sequence: CDR1 MNHEY, CDR2 SVGAGI. This CDR3 is 11 amino acids long. V lost 6 bases and J lost 7, with 10 bases in between. This chain's CDR3 is CASSHSWEQYF. Written as DNA, the CDR3 is TGTGCCAGCAGCCACTCGTGGGAGCAGTACTTC.

This clonotype has a count of ten or more. This chain joins TRBV10-3 and TRBJ1-1; D might be TRBD1 (5 bases). The CDR3 has 15 amino acids. Germline loops: CDR1 ENHRY, CDR2 SYGVKD. The ends were cut back, 4 bases at V and 3 bases at J, with 15 bases in the middle. Here the CDR3 DNA reads TGTGCCATCAGTGTCAGCCCAGGGACCGACACTGAAGCTTTCTTT. It codes for CAISVSPGTDTEAFF.

The chain uses TRBV4-3 and TRBJ1-2, with 7 nucleotides matching TRBD1. The CDR3 is 14 residues long. The V gene's germline CDR1 is LGHNA and CDR2 YSLEER. The V and J ends lost 6 bases and 4 bases, in that order; junction bases with no gene match: 8. In nucleotides, the CDR3 is TGCGCCAGCAGTCTAACAGAGGGGGCCTATGGCTACACCTTC. Protein sequence: CASSLTEGAYGYTF.

This clonotype showed up many times. The chain links TRBV20-1 to TRBJ1-2; no clear D gene. Germline V lookup: CDR1 DFQATT, CDR2 SNEGSKA (reference sequence). The CDR3 contains 12 residues. Trimming stripped 6 bases from V and 3 bases from J, with 11 bases between. The CDR3 loop reads CSAPKGDYGYTF. DNA of the CDR3: TGCAGTGCCCCGAAGGGTGACTATGGCTACACCTTC.

The V gene is TRBV18, the J gene TRBJ2-5; D remains unclear. Germline CDR1 reads KGHSH; CDR2 reads LQKENI. Trimming shortened V by 4 bases and J by 3 bases, and 6 bases separated the two germline ends. The CDR3 is 12 amino acids. The CDR3 protein is CASSRSKETQYF. The CDR3 DNA sequence: TGTGCCAGCTCACGATCGAAAGAGACCCAGTACTTC.

This clonotype was seen many times. The V and J genes are TRBV6-5 and TRBJ2-6; D tentatively reads TRBD1 or TRBD2 (6 bases each). V lost 2 bases to trimming and J lost 0 bases, with 14 bases between them. Germline-derived CDR1 and CDR2 are MNHEY and SVGAGI. This CDR3 has 18 residues. The CDR3 is CASSYGGGVSSGANVLTF. The CDR3 DNA reads TGTGCCAGCAGTTACGGAGGGGGTGTTAGCTCTGGGGCCAACGTCCTGACTTTC.